Below, 18 T cell receptor beta chains from the same sample are listed, as sequenced in a study of cytomegalovirus exposure and HLA in healthy donors. Amplification used 60 Vbeta primers and 13 Jbeta primers. Data came from immunoSEQ multiplex PCR; TCRdb stores just in-frame clones and leaves some out. The repertoire holds roughly 100,000 clones, over 70% seen once, with approximately 2.8% in the top ten. Material for sequencing was PBMCs. Receptors originate from a female donor in good health and CMV-seronegative.

The chain is built from TRBV27 and TRBJ2-7; 8 bases match TRBD2. This CDR3 is built from 14 residues. Germline loops: CDR1 MNHEY, CDR2 SMNVEV (reference sequence). Trimming took 8 bases from V and 2 from J; bases not matched to a gene: 8. CDR3 sequence: CASGPSGYTYEQYF. The CDR3 DNA is TGTGCCAGCGGACCTAGCGGGTACACCTACGAGCAGTACTTC.

The chain links TRBV9 to TRBJ1-1; 8 bases are a match to TRBD1. Germline CDR1 SGDLS, CDR2 YYNGEE. This CDR3 is 14 amino acids long. Losses at the gene ends were 3 bases for V and 1 base for J; bases not matched to a gene: 2. The CDR3 here is CASSGQGKNTEAFF. The DNA for the CDR3 is TGTGCCAGCAGCGGACAGGGGAAGAACACTGAAGCTTTCTTT.

This chain uses TRBV5-5 with TRBJ2-1; TRBD2 matches 9 bases. CDR1 is SGHKS and CDR2 is YYEKEE in the germline V gene (reference sequence). Unmatched junction bases numbered 6, after V lost 0 bases and J lost 8 bases. This CDR3 comprises 15 residues. The CDR3 reads CASSLVASGKDEQFF. CDR3 in DNA: TGTGCCAGCAGCTTGGTGGCTAGCGGGAAGGATGAGCAGTTCTTC.

The chain links TRBV7-2 to TRBJ2-5, with unresolved D. The J call may be incorrect, as the DNA end agrees better with TRBJ2-7. Per germline, CDR1 SGHTA and CDR2 FQGNSA. The CDR3 spans 13 residues. The CDR3 DNA sequence: TGTGCCAGCAGCTCGCAGATTAACTACGAGCAGTACTTC. Its protein is CASSSQINYEQYF.

This clone was picked up one time. The rearrangement uses TRBV19 and TRBJ2-5; 7 positions match TRBD1. The length of the CDR3 is 13 residues. J gave up 1 base and V 7 bases, and 3 bases lay outside the gene matches. Germline CDR1 and CDR2: LNHDA and SQIVND (reference sequence). This chain's CDR3 is CASNKGAQETQYF. In DNA, the CDR3 is TGTGCCAGTAACAAGGGGGCCCAAGAGACCCAGTACTTC.

This clone was found once. The rearrangement uses TRBV27 and TRBJ1-1, with 11 bases matching TRBD1. Germline CDR1 MNHEY, CDR2 SMNVEV (reference sequence). This CDR3 comprises 16 residues. V gave up 6 bases and J gave up 3 bases; unmatched junction bases: 9. The CDR3 spells CASRSGQGAYDTEAFF. The CDR3 nucleotides read TGTGCCAGCAGATCCGGACAGGGGGCGTATGACACTGAAGCTTTCTTT.

The rearrangement uses TRBV6-5 and TRBJ1-2, with unresolved D. Germline V CDR1 and CDR2: MNHEY, SVGAGI. The CDR3 covers 13 residues. The ends were cut back, 6 bases at V and 4 bases at J, with 12 bases in the middle. CDR3 in amino acids: CASRRTSSYGYTF. CDR3 nucleotide sequence: TGTGCCAGCAGAAGGACTTCAAGCTATGGCTACACCTTC.

The V and J genes are TRBV6-5 and TRBJ1-4; 7 positions match TRBD1. With 4 bases clipped from V and 5 bases from J, the junction kept 7 bases outside the gene matches. CDR1 is MNHEY and CDR2 is SVGAGI in the germline V gene. The CDR3 is 15 residues long. The CDR3 DNA is TGTGCCAGCAGTTCCCGACAGGGTCGGAATGAAAAACTGTTTTTT. This translates into CASSSRQGRNEKLFF.

This clone was observed once. V is TRBV29-1 and J is TRBJ2-2; perhaps TRBD2 as D (6 bases). Germline CDR1 reads SQVTM; CDR2 reads ANQGSEA. With 3 bases removed from V and 3 bases from J, the gap between germline ends came to 11 bases. The CDR3 consists of 14 residues. CDR3 DNA sequence: TGCAGCGTTGAGTCGAGGGACTACACCGGGGAGCTGTTTTTT. Translation: CSVESRDYTGELFF.

The genes are TRBV13 and TRBJ1-2, with 11 nucleotides matching TRBD1. CDR3 length: 14 amino acids. Germline-derived CDR1 and CDR2 are PRHDT and FYEKMQ (reference sequence). Trimming cost V 4 bases and J 7 bases; bases outside gene matches: 5. In DNA form, the CDR3 reads TGTGCCAGCAGCTCAGGGACAGGGGGAGGTGGCTACACCTTC. It codes for CASSSGTGGGGYTF.

In this sample, this clone turned up once. The J gene is TRBJ2-7, the V gene TRBV6-1, with TRBD1 identical over 10 bases. The germline gives CDR1 MNHNS, CDR2 SASEGT. This CDR3 region has 15 residues. V lost 3 bases, J lost 1 base, and 3 bases stayed unmatched. CDR3 sequence reads: CASSDGTGVSYEQYF. Written as DNA, the CDR3 is TGTGCCAGCAGTGATGGGACAGGGGTTTCCTACGAGCAGTACTTC.

The genes are TRBV7-6 and TRBJ2-1; 9 bases are a match to TRBD2. The V gene's germline CDR1 is SGHVS and CDR2 FNYEAQ. The CDR3 has 14 residues. V dropped 4 bases and J dropped 9; count of bases not matched to a gene: 7. As DNA, the CDR3 is TGTGCCAGCAGCTCAATAGCGGGAGCGGGTGAGCAGTTCTTC. Translation gives CASSSIAGAGEQFF. The whole variable domain, filled in from reference TRBV7-6 and TRBJ2-1, reads GAGVSQSPRYKVTKRGQDVALRCDPISGHVSLYWYRQALGQGPEFLTYFNYEAQQDKSGLPNDRFSAERPEGSISTLTIQRTEQRDSAMYRCASSSIAGAGEQFFGPGTRLTVL.

The V and J genes are TRBV6-1 and TRBJ2-3, with 10 bases matching TRBD2. In germline, CDR1 is MNHNS, CDR2 SASEGT. Trimming cost V 4 bases and J 2 bases; bases outside gene matches: 6. This CDR3 has 16 residues. Written as DNA, the CDR3 is TGTGCCAGCAGTGCGCTAGCGGGAGATTACACAGATACGCAGTATTTT. It yields the protein CASSALAGDYTDTQYF.

This clone was picked up a small number of times. The chain carries TRBV28 and TRBJ1-5; maybe TRBD1 (5 bases). In germline, CDR1 is MDHEN, CDR2 SYDVKM. The CDR3 loop spans 15 amino acids. V lost 7 bases, J lost 4 bases, and 17 bases lay in between. CDR3 DNA: TGTGCCAGCACCCCTCTCGAGGACAATAATCAGCCCCAGCATTTT. Its protein is CASTPLEDNNQPQHF.

The genes are TRBV11-2 and TRBJ1-1; D not certain. V dropped 3 bases and J dropped 1 base, with 9 bases sitting between them. The CDR3 length is 14 residues. From germline, CDR1 is SGHAT and CDR2 FQNNGV. CDR3 loop: CASSLNSPNTEAFF. CDR3 in DNA: TGTGCCAGCAGCTTGAACAGTCCGAACACTGAAGCTTTCTTT. Full variable domain (outside the CDR3, taken from reference TRBV11-2 and TRBJ1-1): EAGVAQSPRYKIIEKRQSVAFWCNPISGHATLYWYQQILGQGPKLLIQFQNNGVVDDSQLPKDRFSAERLKGVDSTLKIQPAKLEDSAVYLCASSLNSPNTEAFFGQGTRLTVV.

The V call is TRBV9, the J call TRBJ1-4; D is perhaps TRBD1 (5 bases). The CDR3 covers 15 residues. Trimming took 3 bases from V and 0 from J, leaving 9 bases between them. The germline V gene encodes CDR1 SGDLS and CDR2 YYNGEE. Here the CDR3 DNA reads TGTGCCAGCAGCGATGGGGGGGCAACTAATGAAAAACTGTTTTTT. As protein: CASSDGGATNEKLFF. The full variable domain, its missing parts supplied by reference TRBV9 and TRBJ1-4, is DSGVTQTPKHLITATGQRVTLRCSPRSGDLSVYWYQQSLDQGLQFLIQYYNGEERAKGNILERFSAQQFPDLHSELNLSSLELGDSALYFCASSDGGATNEKLFFGSGTQLSVL.

This chain links TRBV7-8 with TRBJ1-2, with D unclear. The CDR3 spans 16 residues. The V gene lost 4 bases and the J gene lost 3 bases, with 18 bases spanning the gap. CDR1 SGHVS and CDR2 FQNEAQ come from the germline V gene. CDR3 amino acids: CASSSYSGSTHYGYTF. CDR3 sequence (DNA): TGTGCCAGCAGCTCTTATTCGGGGTCAACACACTATGGCTACACCTTC.

This clone was found once. In DNA, the CDR3 is TGTGCCAGCAGCCAAAGACAGGGGGCCCACGAGCAGTACTTC. This translates into CASSQRQGAHEQYF. The J gene is TRBJ2-5, the V gene TRBV16; TRBD1 matches at 10 bases. The J call may be in error: the DNA end matches TRBJ2-7 better. CDR3 length: 14 residues. CDR1 and CDR2 from the germline V gene are KGHSY and FQNENV.